Following are 27 T cell receptor beta chains from one sample sequenced in a study of shared clonotypes between healthy human individuals. Using immunoSEQ multiplex PCR, the repertoire was profiled, and TCRdb retains in-frame clones only, with some absent. The sample lists 740,000 or so clones; about 80% were seen once. The source material was memory CD4+ T cells sorted from blood. This sample's subset: CD45RA-negative fraction. These receptors all stem from a woman in her twenties or thirties in good health.

The J gene is TRBJ1-5, the V gene TRBV2, with D perhaps TRBD1 (5 bases). V lost 5 bases to trimming and J lost 3 bases, with 8 bases between them. This CDR3 has 13 amino acids. CDR1 and CDR2 from the germline V gene are SNHLY and FYNNEI. The CDR3 is CASSRTSNQPQHF. DNA for the CDR3: TGTGCCAGCAGTCGGACATCCAATCAGCCCCAGCATTTT. Full variable domain (remainder filled in from reference TRBV2 and TRBJ1-5): EPEVTQTPSHQVTQMGQEVILRCVPISNHLYFYWYRQILGQKVEFLVSFYNNEISEKSEIFDDQFSVERPDGSNFTLKIRSTKLEDSAMYFCASSRTSNQPQHFGDGTRLSIL.

The V and J genes are TRBV5-1 and TRBJ2-3, with 11 bases aligning to TRBD2. CDR1 is SGHRS and CDR2 is YFSETQ in the germline V gene. The CDR3 covers 16 residues. The junction had 10 bases not matched to a gene; V was cut back by 4 bases and J by 6 bases. The CDR3 DNA reads as TGCGCCAGCAGCATTAGCGGGAGGGCCATTGGGGATACGCAGTATTTT. It codes for CASSISGRAIGDTQYF. Filled out from reference TRBV5-1 and TRBJ2-3, the complete variable domain reads KAGVTQTPRYLIKTRGQQVTLSCSPISGHRSVSWYQQTPGQGLQFLFEYFSETQRNKGNFPGRFSGRQFSNSRSEMNVSTLELGDSALYLCASSISGRAIGDTQYFGPGTRLTVL.

The chain combines TRBV2 with TRBJ2-3; TRBD2 aligns across 9 bases. Per the germline V gene, CDR1 is SNHLY and CDR2 is FYNNEI. The V and J ends lost 5 bases and 4 bases, in that order; junction bases with no gene match: 10. This CDR3 has 16 residues. CDR3 DNA sequence: TGTGCCAGCAGTAGGCTTAGCGGGAGAGGCCCAGATACGCAGTATTTT. Its translation: CASSRLSGRGPDTQYF.

This rearrangement joins TRBV2 to TRBJ2-1, with 9 bases identical to TRBD1. Germline loops: CDR1 SNHLY, CDR2 FYNNEI. The CDR3 covers 14 residues. The J segment lost 9 bases and the V segment lost 7 bases, leaving 10 bases of the junction unmatched. CDR3 DNA: TGTGCCAGCACCCGGGGGGACAGGGTCGGTGAGCAGTTCTTC. This encodes CASTRGDRVGEQFF.

The chain couples TRBV7-9 to TRBJ2-4, with D uncertain. The CDR3 has 15 amino acids. Deletions cut 2 bases from V and 7 bases from J, with 15 bases between. Germline lookup yields CDR1 SEHNR and CDR2 FQNEAQ (reference sequence). The CDR3 sequence: CASSLNRAPRNIQYF. DNA for the CDR3: TGTGCCAGCAGCTTAAACCGGGCCCCCCGCAACATTCAGTACTTC. Full variable domain (remainder filled in from reference TRBV7-9 and TRBJ2-4): DTGVSQNPRHKITKRGQNVTFRCDPISEHNRLYWYRQTLGQGPEFLTYFQNEAQLEKSRLLSDRFSAERPKGSFSTLEIQRTEQGDSAMYLCASSLNRAPRNIQYFGAGTRLSVL.

The rearrangement uses TRBV30 and TRBJ2-2, with D hard to call. The V gene lost 4 bases and the J gene lost 5 bases, with 11 bases spanning the gap. This CDR3 has 13 amino acids. The germline gives CDR1 GTSNPN, CDR2 SVGIG (reference sequence). The CDR3 is CAWTPIGTGELFF. The CDR3 DNA follows: TGTGCCTGGACCCCCATTGGGACCGGGGAGCTGTTTTTT. The full variable domain, completed using reference TRBV30 and TRBJ2-2, is SQTIHQWPATLVQPVGSPLSLECTVEGTSNPNLYWYRQAAGRGLQLLFYSVGIGQISSEVPQNLSASRPQDRQFILSSKKLLLSDSGFYLCAWTPIGTGELFFGEGSRLTVL.

V usage is TRBV11-2 and J usage is TRBJ1-4; TRBD1 is a possible D gene (6 bases). The CDR3 runs 17 residues. Germline V gene sequence: CDR1 SGHAT, CDR2 FQNNGV. V was cut by 6 bases and J by 7 bases, with 24 bases left in between. In nucleotides, the CDR3 is TGTGCCAGCAGTCTAGCGATGTCGGGGGCGAGGATTGAAAAACTGTTTTTT. This codes for CASSLAMSGARIEKLFF.

This clone occurred a few times. The rearrangement links TRBV19 to TRBJ2-2, with TRBD1 matching over 8 bases. J was trimmed by 6 bases and V by 6 bases; bases with no gene match: 9. Germline V lookup: CDR1 LNHDA, CDR2 SQIVND (reference sequence). The CDR3 is made up of 15 amino acids. CDR3 region: CASSWDRSDSGELFF. CDR3 nucleotide sequence: TGTGCCAGTAGCTGGGACAGGAGCGATTCCGGGGAGCTGTTTTTT.

The chain has TRBV28 and TRBJ2-3; D gene uncertain. Trimming cost V 2 bases and J 7 bases, with 13 bases left between them. Germline V gene data show CDR1 as MDHEN and CDR2 as SYDVKM. The CDR3 spans 14 residues. CDR3 DNA sequence: TGTGCCAGCAGTTTAGGACGCCCTGGGAATACGCAGTATTTT. Protein sequence: CASSLGRPGNTQYF.

The sample holds one count of this clone. The chain uses TRBV28 and TRBJ2-1, with D tentatively TRBD2 (6 bases). Germline V gene sequence: CDR1 MDHEN, CDR2 SYDVKM. The CDR3 extends over 15 amino acids. Trimming cost V 6 bases and J 4 bases, with 16 bases left between them. As DNA, the CDR3 is TGTGCCAGCAGCAAAGGAGGGCCCTCTTACAATGAGCAGTTCTTC. Translation: CASSKGGPSYNEQFF.

Turning to this clone: This sample also contains other DNA sequences that code for the same CDR3. This chain connects TRBV5-1 to TRBJ2-7, with D maybe TRBD2 (5 bases). CDR1 and CDR2 from the germline V gene are SGHRS and YFSETQ. This CDR3 has 14 residues. With 2 bases removed from V and 3 bases from J, the gap between germline ends came to 12 bases. The CDR3 loop reads CASSLRTSGYEQYF. CDR3 nucleotide sequence: TGCGCCAGCAGCTTAAGGACTTCAGGCTACGAGCAGTACTTC.

This rearrangement joins TRBV7-8 to TRBJ2-2; D ambiguous. Germline CDR1 is SGHVS and CDR2 is FQNEAQ. This CDR3 is 12 amino acids long. The V gene lost 5 bases and the J gene lost 6 bases, with 7 bases spanning the gap. CDR3 in DNA: TGTGCCAGCAGCCTACGGGCCGGGGAGCTGTTTTTT. Translated, it gives CASSLRAGELFF.

The CDR3 loop is CASSQRSHGMFLTYEQYF. CDR3 sequence (DNA): TGCGCCAGCAGCCAGAGATCTCACGGGATGTTCCTTACCTACGAGCAGTACTTC. The rearrangement joins TRBV4-1 to TRBJ2-7, with D possibly matching TRBD2 (5 bases). The germline V gene encodes CDR1 MGHRA and CDR2 YSYEKL. The CDR3 is 18 residues long. Trimming removed 3 bases from V and 2 bases from J, with 23 bases in between.

This chain joins TRBV7-9 and TRBJ2-3; no firm D call. Trimming stripped 2 bases from V and 2 bases from J, with 5 bases between. CDR1 is SEHNR, CDR2 FQNEAQ, per germline (reference sequence). The CDR3 extends over 13 amino acids. CDR3 protein: CASSLLLTDTQYF. As DNA, the CDR3 is TGTGCCAGCAGCTTACTCCTCACAGATACGCAGTATTTT.

This clone was seen ten or more times. This chain connects TRBV25-1 to TRBJ1-5, with a weak D call TRBD1 (5 bases). In germline, CDR1 is MGHDK, CDR2 SYGVNS. The V gene lost 3 bases and the J gene lost 7 bases, with 13 bases spanning the gap. CDR3 length equals 14 residues. CDR3 nucleotides: TGTGCCAGCAGTGAGAAGCAGGGATTCCAGCCCCAGCATTTT. Amino acids: CASSEKQGFQPQHF.

This chain connects TRBV7-6 to TRBJ2-7, with 8 bases aligning to TRBD2. Germline CDR1 reads SGHVS; CDR2 reads FNYEAQ. This CDR3 spans 15 amino acids. V gave up 1 base and J gave up 3 bases; unmatched junction bases: 5. DNA for the CDR3: TGTGCCAGCAGCTTAGGCGGGGGGTTATACTACGAGCAGTACTTC. This encodes CASSLGGGLYYEQYF. The full variable domain, in which reference TRBV7-6 and TRBJ2-7 provide the parts outside the CDR3, is GAGVSQSPRYKVTKRGQDVALRCDPISGHVSLYWYRQALGQGPEFLTYFNYEAQQDKSGLPNDRFSAERPEGSISTLTIQRTEQRDSAMYRCASSLGGGLYYEQYFGPGTRLTVT.

The rearrangement joins TRBV15 to TRBJ2-6; D uncertain. This CDR3 is 14 amino acids long. Germline V CDR1 and CDR2: LNHNV, YYDKDF (reference sequence). V dropped 6 bases and J dropped 1 base, with 7 bases sitting between them. In DNA, the CDR3 is TGTGCCACCAGTCGCCGATCTGGGGCCAACGTCCTGACTTTC. As protein: CATSRRSGANVLTF.

This clone was seen once. The genes are TRBV5-1 and TRBJ2-2; D could derive from TRBD1 or TRBD2 (5 bases each). The CDR3 consists of 17 residues. Germline V gives CDR1 SGHRS, CDR2 YFSETQ. With 4 bases removed from V and 2 bases from J, the gap between germline ends came to 18 bases. The CDR3 sequence: CASSGRTGTLNTGELFF. The CDR3 bases are TGCGCCAGCAGCGGCCGTACCGGGACCCTCAACACCGGGGAGCTGTTTTTT.

The chain carries TRBV18 and TRBJ2-7; D could derive from TRBD1 or TRBD2 (5 bases each). With 6 bases removed from V and 5 bases from J, the gap between germline ends came to 17 bases. Germline values: CDR1 KGHSH, CDR2 LQKENI. This CDR3 comprises 14 residues. The DNA for the CDR3 is TGTGCCAGCTCCTTCGAGGGGTCGGGGAACGAGCAGTACTTC. It encodes CASSFEGSGNEQYF.

The rearrangement uses TRBV7-2 and TRBJ2-6; TRBD1 is a possible D gene (6 bases). The germline V gene encodes CDR1 SGHTA and CDR2 FQGNSA. V dropped 4 bases and J dropped 2 bases, with 9 bases sitting between them. This CDR3 is built from 15 residues. The CDR3 region has the DNA TGTGCCAGCAGCTCGTACAGGGCTGGGGCCAACGTCCTGACTTTC. Translating gives CASSSYRAGANVLTF. Together with reference TRBV7-2 and TRBJ2-6, the CDR3 gives the full variable domain: GAGVSQSPSNKVTEKGKDVELRCDPISGHTALYWYRQSLGQGLEFLIYFQGNSAPDKSGLPSDRFSAERTGGSVSTLTIQRTQQEDSAVYLCASSSYRAGANVLTFGAGSRLTVL.

The rearrangement uses TRBV30 and TRBJ2-1, with D possibly matching TRBD2 (5 bases). The CDR3 spans 13 residues. The V gene's germline CDR1 is GTSNPN and CDR2 SVGIG (reference sequence). V lost 0 bases to trimming and J lost 4 bases, with 7 bases between them. The CDR3 protein is CAWSVSGYNEQFF. The CDR3 bases are TGTGCCTGGAGTGTAAGCGGATACAATGAGCAGTTCTTC.

For this clone: This specimen includes other DNA sequences encoding the same CDR3. V usage is TRBV30 and J usage is TRBJ1-2, with D tentatively TRBD1 (5 bases). This CDR3 spans 13 amino acids. The germline CDR1 and CDR2 sequences are GTSNPN and SVGIG (reference sequence). V was clipped by 0 bases and J by 2 bases, with 7 bases between them. The CDR3 protein is CAWSVRGNYGYTF. The CDR3 nucleotides read TGTGCCTGGAGTGTAAGGGGCAACTATGGCTACACCTTC. Filled out from reference TRBV30 and TRBJ1-2, the complete variable domain reads SQTIHQWPATLVQPVGSPLSLECTVEGTSNPNLYWYRQAAGRGLQLLFYSVGIGQISSEVPQNLSASRPQDRQFILSSKKLLLSDSGFYLCAWSVRGNYGYTFGSGTRLTVV.

This clone was seen only a few times. The rearrangement joins TRBV9 to TRBJ1-2; D perhaps matches TRBD1 (5 bases). CDR3 size: 14 residues. Germline-derived CDR1 and CDR2 are SGDLS and YYNGEE. Between the trimmed V and J ends, which lost 0 bases and 2 bases, there was a span of 8 bases. The CDR3 loop reads CASSVVDSNYGYTF. The CDR3 bases are TGTGCCAGCAGCGTAGTTGACAGCAACTATGGCTACACCTTC.

The rearrangement links TRBV28 to TRBJ1-2, with 7 bases aligning to TRBD1. The CDR3 length is 12 residues. J lost 3 bases, V lost 11 bases, and 6 bases had no gene match. CDR1 is MDHEN, CDR2 SYDVKM, per germline. The CDR3 DNA sequence: TGTGCCGCGATAACAGGGGACTATGGCTACACCTTC. Translating gives CAAITGDYGYTF.

The chain employs TRBV2 and TRBJ2-3; TRBD2 aligns across 7 bases. J lost 2 bases, V lost 6 bases, and 8 bases had no gene match. Germline-derived CDR1 and CDR2 are SNHLY and FYNNEI. The CDR3 runs to 15 residues. The CDR3 DNA is TGTGCCAGCAGCCGGGACTACCAACCCACAGATACGCAGTATTTT. This encodes CASSRDYQPTDTQYF.

The V gene is TRBV5-8, the J gene TRBJ1-4, with D perhaps matching TRBD1 (6 bases). The CDR3 covers 13 residues. The V end lost 7 bases, the J end lost 4 bases, and 11 bases lay between the germline ends. Per the germline V gene, CDR1 is SGHTS and CDR2 is YDEGEE. DNA for the CDR3: TGTGCCAGCCCCAGGGGCTTTAATGAAAAACTGTTTTTT. Translating gives CASPRGFNEKLFF.

The gene calls are TRBV19 and TRBJ1-1; D gene unclear. This CDR3 comprises 12 residues. CDR1 is LNHDA and CDR2 is SQIVND in the germline V gene (reference sequence). V lost 0 bases and J lost 10, with 9 bases in between. The CDR3 region has the DNA TGTGCCAGTAGTATAGATGGGAGAACAGCTTTCTTT. It translates to CASSIDGRTAFF. Variable domain in full (rest from reference TRBV19 and TRBJ1-1): DGGITQSPKYLFRKEGQNVTLSCEQNLNHDAMYWYRQDPGQGLRLIYYSQIVNDFQKGDIAEGYSVSREKKESFPLTVTSAQKNPTAFYLCASSIDGRTAFFGQGTRLTVV.